This T cell receptor (beta chain) derives from a study of T-cell reconstitution after alpha-beta-depleted transplantation in children. Preparing the TCRbeta library involved the use of unique molecular identifiers. TCRdb recomputed calls from the PCR reads with MiXCR, one row per CDR3 protein. The table includes some 240,000 distinct CDR3 sequences, approximately 12% detected once. This clonotype was counted many times. This material consisted of PBMCs from the stem cell graft donor, taken from the stem cell graft. The origin of this receptor is a human donor who donated a stem cell graft to a child with acute lymphoblastic leukemia.

CDR3 amino acids: CASSYSNGGRGSPLHF. In nucleotides, the CDR3 is TGTGCCAGCAGTTACTCGAATGGGGGCCGGGGTTCACCCCTCCACTTT. The chain carries TRBV6-5 and TRBJ1-6; TRBD1 is a possible D gene (6 bases). From germline, CDR1 is MNHEY and CDR2 SVGAGI. This CDR3 is built from 16 residues. Trimming removed 0 bases at V and 9 bases at J, with 15 bases between.